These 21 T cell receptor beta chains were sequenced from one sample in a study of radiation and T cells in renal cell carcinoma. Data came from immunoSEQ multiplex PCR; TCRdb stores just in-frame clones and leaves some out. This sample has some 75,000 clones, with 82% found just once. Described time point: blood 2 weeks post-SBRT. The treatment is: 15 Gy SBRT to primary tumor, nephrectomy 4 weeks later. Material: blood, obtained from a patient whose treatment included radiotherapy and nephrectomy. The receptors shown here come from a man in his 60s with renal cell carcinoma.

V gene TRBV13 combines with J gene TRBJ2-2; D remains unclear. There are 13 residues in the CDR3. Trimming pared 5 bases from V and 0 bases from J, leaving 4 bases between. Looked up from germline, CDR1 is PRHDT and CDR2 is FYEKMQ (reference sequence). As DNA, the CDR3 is TGTGCCAGCAGCAAAACGAACACCGGGGAGCTGTTTTTT. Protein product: CASSKTNTGELFF.

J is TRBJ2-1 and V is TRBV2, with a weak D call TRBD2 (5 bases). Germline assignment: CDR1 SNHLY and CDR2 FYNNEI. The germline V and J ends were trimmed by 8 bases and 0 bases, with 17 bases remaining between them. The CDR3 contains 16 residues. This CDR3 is CASFSDEAISYNEQFF. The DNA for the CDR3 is TGTGCCAGCTTTAGCGATGAAGCCATCTCCTACAATGAGCAGTTCTTC.

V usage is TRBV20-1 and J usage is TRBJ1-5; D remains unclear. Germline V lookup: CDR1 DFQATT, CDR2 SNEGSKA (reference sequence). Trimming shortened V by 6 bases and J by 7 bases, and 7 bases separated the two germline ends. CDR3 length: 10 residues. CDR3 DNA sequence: TGCAGTGCCCAAGGGCAGCCCCAGCATTTT. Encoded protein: CSAQGQPQHF.

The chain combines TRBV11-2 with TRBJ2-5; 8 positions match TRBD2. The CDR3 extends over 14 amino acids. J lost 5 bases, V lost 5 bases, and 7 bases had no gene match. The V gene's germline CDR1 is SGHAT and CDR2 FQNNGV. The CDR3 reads CASSPGTRLETQYF. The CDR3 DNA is TGTGCCAGCAGCCCAGGGACTAGACTCGAGACCCAGTACTTC.

The CDR3 sequence is CASSSFEAREGNTIYF. CDR3 in DNA: TGTGCCAGCAGTTCCTTCGAGGCGAGAGAAGGAAACACCATATATTTT. The rearrangement joins TRBV28 to TRBJ1-3; D is unresolved. Germline V gene data show CDR1 as MDHEN and CDR2 as SYDVKM. This CDR3 is 16 amino acids long. Trimming took 4 bases from V and 4 from J, leaving 17 bases between them. The full variable domain, rest sourced from reference TRBV28 and TRBJ1-3, is DVKVTQSSRYLVKRTGEKVFLECVQDMDHENMFWYRQDPGLGLRLIYFSYDVKMKEKGDIPEGYSVSREKKERFSLILESASTNQTSMYLCASSSFEAREGNTIYFGEGSWLTVV.

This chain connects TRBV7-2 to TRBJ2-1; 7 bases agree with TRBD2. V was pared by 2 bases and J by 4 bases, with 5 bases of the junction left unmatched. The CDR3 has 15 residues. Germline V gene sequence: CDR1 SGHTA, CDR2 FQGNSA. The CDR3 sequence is CASSLSGGSYNEQFF. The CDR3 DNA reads TGTGCCAGCAGCTTAAGTGGCGGGAGTTACAATGAGCAGTTCTTC.

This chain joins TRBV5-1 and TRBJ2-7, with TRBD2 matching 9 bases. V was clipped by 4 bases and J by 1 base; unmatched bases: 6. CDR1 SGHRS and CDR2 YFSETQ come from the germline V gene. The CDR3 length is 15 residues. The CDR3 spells CASSAIAGESYEQYF. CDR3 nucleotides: TGCGCCAGCAGCGCCATAGCGGGAGAGTCCTACGAGCAGTACTTC.

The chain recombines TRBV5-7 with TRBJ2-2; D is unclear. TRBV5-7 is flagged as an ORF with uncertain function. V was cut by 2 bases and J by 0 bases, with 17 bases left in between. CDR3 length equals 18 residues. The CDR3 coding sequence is TGTGCCAGCAGCTTCGGTTTCCGAGCCGAAACGAACACCGGGGAGCTGTTTTTT. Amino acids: CASSFGFRAETNTGELFF.

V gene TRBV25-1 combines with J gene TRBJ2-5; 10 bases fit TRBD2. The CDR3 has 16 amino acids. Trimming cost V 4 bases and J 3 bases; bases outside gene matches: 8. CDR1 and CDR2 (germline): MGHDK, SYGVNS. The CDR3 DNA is TGTGCCAGCAGTGGAGCCGGGACTAGCGACAAAGAGACCCAGTACTTC. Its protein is CASSGAGTSDKETQYF.

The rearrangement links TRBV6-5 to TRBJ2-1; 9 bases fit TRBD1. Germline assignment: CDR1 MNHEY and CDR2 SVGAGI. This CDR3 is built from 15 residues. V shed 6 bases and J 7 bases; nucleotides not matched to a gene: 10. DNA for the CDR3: TGTGCCAGCAGGCCCCTGGGGACAGGGAAAAATGAGCAGTTCTTC. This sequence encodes CASRPLGTGKNEQFF.

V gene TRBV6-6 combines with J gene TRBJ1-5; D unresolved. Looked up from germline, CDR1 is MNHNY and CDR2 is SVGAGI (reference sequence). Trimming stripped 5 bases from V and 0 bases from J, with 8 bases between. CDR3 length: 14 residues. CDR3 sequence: CASSVQYSNQPQHF. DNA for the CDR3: TGTGCCAGCAGTGTTCAGTATAGCAATCAGCCCCAGCATTTT.

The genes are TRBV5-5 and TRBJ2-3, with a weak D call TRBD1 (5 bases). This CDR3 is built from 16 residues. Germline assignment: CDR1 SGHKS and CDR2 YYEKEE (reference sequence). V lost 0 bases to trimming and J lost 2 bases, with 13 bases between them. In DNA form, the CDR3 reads TGTGCCAGCAGCTTGGAGGGCAGGGTCTTCACAGATACGCAGTATTTT. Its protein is CASSLEGRVFTDTQYF.

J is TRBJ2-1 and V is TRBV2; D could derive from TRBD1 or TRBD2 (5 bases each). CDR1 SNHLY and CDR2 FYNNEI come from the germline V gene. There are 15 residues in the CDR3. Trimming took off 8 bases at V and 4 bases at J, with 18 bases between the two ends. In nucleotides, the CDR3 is TGTGCCAGCGCCCAGGCGTGGGGGATTTACAATGAGCAGTTCTTC. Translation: CASAQAWGIYNEQFF. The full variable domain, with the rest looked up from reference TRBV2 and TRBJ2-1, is EPEVTQTPSHQVTQMGQEVILRCVPISNHLYFYWYRQILGQKVEFLVSFYNNEISEKSEIFDDQFSVERPDGSNFTLKIRSTKLEDSAMYFCASAQAWGIYNEQFFGPGTRLTVL.

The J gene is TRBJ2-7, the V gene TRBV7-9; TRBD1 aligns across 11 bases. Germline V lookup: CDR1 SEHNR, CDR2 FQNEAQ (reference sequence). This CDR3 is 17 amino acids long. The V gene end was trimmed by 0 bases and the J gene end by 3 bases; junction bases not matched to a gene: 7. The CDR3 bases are TGTGCCAGCAGCTTAGCGCTCGGACAGGGGGCTATCTACGAGCAGTACTTC. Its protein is CASSLALGQGAIYEQYF.

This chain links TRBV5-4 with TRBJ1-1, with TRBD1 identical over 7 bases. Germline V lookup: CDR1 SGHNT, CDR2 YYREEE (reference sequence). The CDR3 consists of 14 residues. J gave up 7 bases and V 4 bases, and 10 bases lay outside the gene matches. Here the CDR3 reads CASSLGTEGNEAFF. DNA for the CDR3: TGTGCCAGCAGCCTCGGGACAGAGGGGAATGAAGCTTTCTTT.

CDR3 DNA sequence: TGTGCCAGCGGAATCTCCGGTAAGGTAGATACGCAGTATTTT. This sequence encodes CASGISGKVDTQYF. The V gene is TRBV2, the J gene TRBJ2-3; D gene uncertain. There are 14 residues in the CDR3. V shed 8 bases and J shed 5 bases, with 17 bases lying between them. Germline CDR1 SNHLY, CDR2 FYNNEI.

The CDR3: CASSDGTPGEQYF. Written as DNA, the CDR3 is TGTGCCAGCAGTGACGGGACCCCGGGGGAGCAGTACTTC. The chain links TRBV6-1 to TRBJ2-7; D might be TRBD1 or TRBD2, each matching 5 bases. V lost 3 bases, J lost 7 bases, and 13 bases lay in between. The CDR3 loop spans 13 amino acids. Germline loops: CDR1 MNHNS, CDR2 SASEGT.

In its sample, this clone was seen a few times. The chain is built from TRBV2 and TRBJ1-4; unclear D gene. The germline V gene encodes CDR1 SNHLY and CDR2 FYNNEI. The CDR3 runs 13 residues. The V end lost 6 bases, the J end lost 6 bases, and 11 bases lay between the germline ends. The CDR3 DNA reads TGTGCCAGCAGGCGCCCGGTTGATGAAAAACTGTTTTTT. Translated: CASRRPVDEKLFF.

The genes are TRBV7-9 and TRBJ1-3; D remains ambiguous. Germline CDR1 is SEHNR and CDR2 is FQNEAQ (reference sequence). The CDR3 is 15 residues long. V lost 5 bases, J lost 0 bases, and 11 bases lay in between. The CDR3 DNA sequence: TGTGCCAGCAGCCTCCGTCAGTTCTCTGGAAACACCATATATTTT. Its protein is CASSLRQFSGNTIYF.

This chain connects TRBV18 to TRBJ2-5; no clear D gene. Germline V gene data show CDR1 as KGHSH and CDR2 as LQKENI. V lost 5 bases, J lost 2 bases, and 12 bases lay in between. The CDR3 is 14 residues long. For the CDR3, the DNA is TGTGCCAGCTCAAGCCTCGCTATTCAAGAGACCCAGTACTTC. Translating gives CASSSLAIQETQYF.

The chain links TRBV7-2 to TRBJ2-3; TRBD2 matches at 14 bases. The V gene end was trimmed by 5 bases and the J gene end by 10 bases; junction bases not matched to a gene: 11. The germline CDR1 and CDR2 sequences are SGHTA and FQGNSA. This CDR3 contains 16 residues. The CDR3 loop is CASSLRLAGGRGPQYF. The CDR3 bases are TGTGCCAGCAGCCTGCGACTAGCGGGGGGGCGAGGGCCGCAGTATTTT. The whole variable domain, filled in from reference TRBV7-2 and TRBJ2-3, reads GAGVSQSPSNKVTEKGKDVELRCDPISGHTALYWYRQSLGQGLEFLIYFQGNSAPDKSGLPSDRFSAERTGGSVSTLTIQRTQQEDSAVYLCASSLRLAGGRGPQYFGPGTRLTVL.